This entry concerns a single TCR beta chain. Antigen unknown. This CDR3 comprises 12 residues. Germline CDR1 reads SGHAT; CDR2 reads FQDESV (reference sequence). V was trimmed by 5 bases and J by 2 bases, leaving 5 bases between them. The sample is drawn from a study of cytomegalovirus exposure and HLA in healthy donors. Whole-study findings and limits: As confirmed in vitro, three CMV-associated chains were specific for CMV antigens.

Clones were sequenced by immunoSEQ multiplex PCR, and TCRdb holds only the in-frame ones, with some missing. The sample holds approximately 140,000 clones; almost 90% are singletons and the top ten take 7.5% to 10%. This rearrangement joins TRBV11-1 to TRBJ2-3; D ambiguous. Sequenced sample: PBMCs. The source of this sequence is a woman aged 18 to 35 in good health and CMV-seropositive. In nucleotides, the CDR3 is TGTGCCAGCAGCCCAGTCACAGATACGCAGTATTTT. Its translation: CASSPVTDTQYF.